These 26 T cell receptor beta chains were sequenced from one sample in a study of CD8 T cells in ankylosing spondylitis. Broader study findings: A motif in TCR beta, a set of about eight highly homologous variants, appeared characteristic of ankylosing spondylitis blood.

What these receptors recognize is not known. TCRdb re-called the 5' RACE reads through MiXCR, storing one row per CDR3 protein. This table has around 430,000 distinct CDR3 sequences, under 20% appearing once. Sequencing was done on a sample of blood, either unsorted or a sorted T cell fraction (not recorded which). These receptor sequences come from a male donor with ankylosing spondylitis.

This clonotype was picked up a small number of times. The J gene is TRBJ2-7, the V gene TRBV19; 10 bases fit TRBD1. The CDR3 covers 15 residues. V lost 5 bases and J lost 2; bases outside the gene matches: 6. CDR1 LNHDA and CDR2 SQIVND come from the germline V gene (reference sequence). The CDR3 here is CASSLGTGATYEQYF. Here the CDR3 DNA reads TGTGCCAGTAGTCTCGGGACAGGGGCGACCTACGAGCAGTACTTC.

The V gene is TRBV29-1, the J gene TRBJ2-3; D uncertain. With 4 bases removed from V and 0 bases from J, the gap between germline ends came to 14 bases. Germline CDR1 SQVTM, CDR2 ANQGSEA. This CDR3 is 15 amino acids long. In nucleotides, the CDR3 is TGCAGCGTTGGAGTTGGGAAATCTAGCACAGATACGCAGTATTTT. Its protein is CSVGVGKSSTDTQYF.

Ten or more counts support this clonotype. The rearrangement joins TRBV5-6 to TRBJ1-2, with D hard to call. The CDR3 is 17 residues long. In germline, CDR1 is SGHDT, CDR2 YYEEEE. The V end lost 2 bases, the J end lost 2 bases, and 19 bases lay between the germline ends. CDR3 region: CASSFGYRWGGNYGYTF. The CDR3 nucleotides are TGTGCCAGCAGCTTCGGGTATCGCTGGGGAGGGAACTATGGCTACACCTTC.

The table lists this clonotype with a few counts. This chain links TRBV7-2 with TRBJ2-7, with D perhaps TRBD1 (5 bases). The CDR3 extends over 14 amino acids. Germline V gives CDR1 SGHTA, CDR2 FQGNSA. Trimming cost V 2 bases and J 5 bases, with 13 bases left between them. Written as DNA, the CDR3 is TGTGCCAGCAGCTTACTCAGACAGTCTCACGAGCAGTACTTC. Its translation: CASSLLRQSHEQYF.

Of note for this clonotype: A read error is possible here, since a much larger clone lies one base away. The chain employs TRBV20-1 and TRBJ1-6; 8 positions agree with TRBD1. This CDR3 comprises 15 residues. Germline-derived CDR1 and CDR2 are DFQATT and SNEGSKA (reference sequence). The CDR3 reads CSARVGGQDNSPLRF. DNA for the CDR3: TGCAGTGCTAGAGTGGGGGGACAGGATAATTCACCCCTCCGCTTT.

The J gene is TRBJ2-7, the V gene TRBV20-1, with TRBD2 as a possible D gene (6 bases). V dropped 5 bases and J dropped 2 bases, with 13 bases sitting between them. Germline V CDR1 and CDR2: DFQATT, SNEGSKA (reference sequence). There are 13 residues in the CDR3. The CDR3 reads CSAGDSRAYEQYF. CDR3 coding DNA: TGCAGTGCTGGGGACTCGAGAGCCTACGAGCAGTACTTC.

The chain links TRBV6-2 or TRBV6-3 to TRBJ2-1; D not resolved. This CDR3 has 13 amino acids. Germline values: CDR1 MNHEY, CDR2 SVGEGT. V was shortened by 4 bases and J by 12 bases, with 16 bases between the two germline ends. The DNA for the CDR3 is TGTGCCAGCAGTTCCCCGTCCCCAACGGTGCAGTTCTTC. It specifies CASSSPSPTVQFF.

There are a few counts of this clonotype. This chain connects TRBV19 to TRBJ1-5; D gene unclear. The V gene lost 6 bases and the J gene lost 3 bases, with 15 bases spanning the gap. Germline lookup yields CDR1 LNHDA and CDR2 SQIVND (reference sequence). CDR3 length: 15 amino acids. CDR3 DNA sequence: TGTGCCAGTAGCGCCCCCGTTCGGGCCAATCAGCCCCAGCATTTT. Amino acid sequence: CASSAPVRANQPQHF.

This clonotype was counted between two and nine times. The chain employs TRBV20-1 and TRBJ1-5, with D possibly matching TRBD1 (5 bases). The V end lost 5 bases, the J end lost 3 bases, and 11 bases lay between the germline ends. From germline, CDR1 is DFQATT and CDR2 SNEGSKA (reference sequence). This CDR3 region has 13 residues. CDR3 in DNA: TGCAGTGCTGCGACAGACCACAATCAGCCCCAGCATTTT. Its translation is CSAATDHNQPQHF.

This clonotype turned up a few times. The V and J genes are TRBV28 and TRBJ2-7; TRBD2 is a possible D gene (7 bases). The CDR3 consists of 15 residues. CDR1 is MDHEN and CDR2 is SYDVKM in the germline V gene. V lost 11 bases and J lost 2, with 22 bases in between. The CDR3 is CASRGAGEGAYEQYF. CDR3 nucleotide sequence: TGTGCCTCCCGGGGAGCAGGGGAGGGGGCCTACGAGCAGTACTTC. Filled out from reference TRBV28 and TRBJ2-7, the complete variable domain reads DVKVTQSSRYLVKRTGEKVFLECVQDMDHENMFWYRQDPGLGLRLIYFSYDVKMKEKGDIPEGYSVSREKKERFSLILESASTNQTSMYLCASRGAGEGAYEQYFGPGTRLTVT.

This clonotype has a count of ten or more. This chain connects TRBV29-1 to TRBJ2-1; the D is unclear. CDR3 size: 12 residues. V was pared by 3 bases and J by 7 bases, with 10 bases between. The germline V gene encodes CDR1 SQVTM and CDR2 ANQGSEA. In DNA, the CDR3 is TGCAGCGTTGAGCCCCTCATTAATGAGCAGTTCTTC. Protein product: CSVEPLINEQFF.

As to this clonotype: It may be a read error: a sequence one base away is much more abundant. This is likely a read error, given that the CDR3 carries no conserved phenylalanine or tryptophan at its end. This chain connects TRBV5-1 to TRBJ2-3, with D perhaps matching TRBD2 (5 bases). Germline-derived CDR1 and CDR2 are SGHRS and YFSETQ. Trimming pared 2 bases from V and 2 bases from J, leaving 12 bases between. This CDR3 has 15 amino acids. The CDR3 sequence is CASSLIGENTDTQYI. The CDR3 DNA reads TGCGCCAGCAGCTTAATCGGGGAAAACACAGATACGCAGTATATT.

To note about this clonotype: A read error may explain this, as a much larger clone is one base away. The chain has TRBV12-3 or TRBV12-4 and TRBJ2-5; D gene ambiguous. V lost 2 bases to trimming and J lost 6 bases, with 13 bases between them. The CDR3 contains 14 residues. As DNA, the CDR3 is TGTGCCAGCAGTTTATTAGGCCCGTCAAAGACCCAGTACTTC. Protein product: CASSLLGPSKTQYF.

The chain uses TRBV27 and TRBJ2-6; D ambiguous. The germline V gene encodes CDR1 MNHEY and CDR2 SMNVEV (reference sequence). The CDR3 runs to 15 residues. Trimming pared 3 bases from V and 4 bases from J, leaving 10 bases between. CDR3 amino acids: CASSFYTPGANVLTF. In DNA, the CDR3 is TGTGCCAGCAGTTTCTACACTCCGGGGGCCAACGTCCTGACTTTC. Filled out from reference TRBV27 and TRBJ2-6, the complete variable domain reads EAQVTQNPRYLITVTGKKLTVTCSQNMNHEYMSWYRQDPGLGLRQIYYSMNVEVTDKGDVPEGYKVSRKEKRNFPLILESPSPNQTSLYFCASSFYTPGANVLTFGAGSRLTVL.

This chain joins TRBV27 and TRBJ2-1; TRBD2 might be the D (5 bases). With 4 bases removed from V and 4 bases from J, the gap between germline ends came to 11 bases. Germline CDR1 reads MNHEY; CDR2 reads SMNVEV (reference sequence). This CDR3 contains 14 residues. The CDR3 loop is CASSYSVGYNEQFF. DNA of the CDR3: TGTGCCAGCAGTTATAGCGTAGGGTACAATGAGCAGTTCTTC.

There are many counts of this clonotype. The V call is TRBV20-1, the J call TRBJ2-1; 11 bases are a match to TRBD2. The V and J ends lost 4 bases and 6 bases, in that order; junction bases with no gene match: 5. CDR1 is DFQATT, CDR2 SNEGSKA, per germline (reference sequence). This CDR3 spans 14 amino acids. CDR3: CSAMGTSGFNEQFF. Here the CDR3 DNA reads TGCAGTGCTATGGGGACTAGCGGATTCAATGAGCAGTTCTTC.

CDR3 residues: CASSQAPSNQPQHF. CDR3 coding DNA: TGTGCCAGCAGTCAGGCTCCTTCCAATCAGCCCCAGCATTTT. The V and J genes are TRBV6-1 and TRBJ1-5, with D hard to call. This CDR3 has 14 residues. V lost 5 bases and J 3 bases, leaving 11 bases between the germline ends. The germline gives CDR1 MNHNS, CDR2 SASEGT.

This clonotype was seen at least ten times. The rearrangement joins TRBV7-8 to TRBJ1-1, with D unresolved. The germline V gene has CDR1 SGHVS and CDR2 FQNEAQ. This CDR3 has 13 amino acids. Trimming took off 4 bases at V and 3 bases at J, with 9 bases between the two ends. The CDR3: CASSSGRDTEAFF. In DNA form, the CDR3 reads TGTGCCAGCAGCTCCGGACGGGACACTGAAGCTTTCTTT. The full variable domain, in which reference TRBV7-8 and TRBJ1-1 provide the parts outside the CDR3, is GAGVSQSPRYKVAKRGQDVALRCDPISGHVSLFWYQQALGQGPEFLTYFQNEAQLDKSGLPSDRFFAERPEGSVSTLKIQRTQQEDSAVYLCASSSGRDTEAFFGQGTRLTVV.

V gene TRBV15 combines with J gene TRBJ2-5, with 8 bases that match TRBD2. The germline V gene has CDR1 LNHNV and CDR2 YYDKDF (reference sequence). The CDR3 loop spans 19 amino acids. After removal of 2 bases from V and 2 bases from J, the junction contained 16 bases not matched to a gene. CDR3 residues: CATSRPLYGPSGGQETQYF. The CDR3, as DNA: TGTGCCACCAGCAGACCTCTCTACGGCCCGAGCGGGGGACAAGAGACCCAGTACTTC.

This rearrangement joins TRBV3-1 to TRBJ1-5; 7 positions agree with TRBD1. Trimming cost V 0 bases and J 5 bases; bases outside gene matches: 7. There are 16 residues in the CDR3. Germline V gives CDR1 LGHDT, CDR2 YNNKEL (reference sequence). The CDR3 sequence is CASSQDRGRGDQPQHF. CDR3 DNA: TGTGCCAGCAGCCAAGATCGTGGCAGGGGGGATCAGCCCCAGCATTTT.

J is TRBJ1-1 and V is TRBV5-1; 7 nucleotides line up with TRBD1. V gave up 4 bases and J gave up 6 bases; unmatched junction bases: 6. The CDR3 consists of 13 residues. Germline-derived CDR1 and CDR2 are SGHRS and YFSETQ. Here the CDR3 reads CASSPGTAPEAFF. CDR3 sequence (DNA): TGCGCCAGCAGCCCCGGGACAGCTCCTGAAGCTTTCTTT.

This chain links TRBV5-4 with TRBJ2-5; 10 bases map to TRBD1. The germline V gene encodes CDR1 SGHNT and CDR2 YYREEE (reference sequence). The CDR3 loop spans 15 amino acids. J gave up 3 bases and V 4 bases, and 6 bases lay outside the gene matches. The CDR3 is CASSQPGQGKETQYF. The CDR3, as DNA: TGTGCCAGCAGCCAACCGGGACAGGGGAAAGAGACCCAGTACTTC.

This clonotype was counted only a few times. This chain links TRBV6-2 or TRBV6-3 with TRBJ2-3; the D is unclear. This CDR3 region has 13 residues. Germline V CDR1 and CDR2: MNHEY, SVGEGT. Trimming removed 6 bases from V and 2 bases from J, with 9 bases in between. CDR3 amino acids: CASRPIITDTQYF. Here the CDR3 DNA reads TGTGCCAGCAGGCCGATTATCACAGATACGCAGTATTTT.

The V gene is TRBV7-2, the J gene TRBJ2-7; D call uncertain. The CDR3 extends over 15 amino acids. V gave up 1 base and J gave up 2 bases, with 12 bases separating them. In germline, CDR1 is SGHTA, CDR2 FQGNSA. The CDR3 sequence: CASSLGPTSPYEQYF. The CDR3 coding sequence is TGTGCCAGCAGCTTAGGTCCAACAAGCCCCTACGAGCAGTACTTC.

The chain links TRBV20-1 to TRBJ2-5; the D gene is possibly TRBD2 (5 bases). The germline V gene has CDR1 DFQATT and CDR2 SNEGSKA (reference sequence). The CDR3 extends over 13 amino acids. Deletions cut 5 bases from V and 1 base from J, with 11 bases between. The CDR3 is CSAVPGIQETQYF. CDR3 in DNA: TGCAGTGCTGTCCCGGGGATCCAAGAGACCCAGTACTTC.

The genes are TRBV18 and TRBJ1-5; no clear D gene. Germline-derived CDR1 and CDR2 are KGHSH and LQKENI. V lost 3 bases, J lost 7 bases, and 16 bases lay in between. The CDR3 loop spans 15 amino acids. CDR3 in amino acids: CASSPTSFVGQPQHF. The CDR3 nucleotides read TGTGCCAGCTCACCGACGTCGTTTGTCGGGCAGCCCCAGCATTTT.